The entry below gives a single TCR beta chain sequence along with its context. The clone's antigen remains unknown. Base qualities are not recorded, but no much larger clone differs from it by a single base. The immunoSEQ Assay, a bias-controlled multiplex PCR, was used to amplify TCRbeta CDR3 regions from genomic DNA. The authors' analysis ran thus. Nucleated cell counts per sample were estimated from amplification of reference gene primers within the assay. To quantify the absolute abundance of each unique TCRbeta CDR3 rearrangement, sequence reads were collapsed and filtered. For each sample, productive Simpson clonality was calculated as the square root of Simpson's diversity index over productive rearrangements. This is the immuneACCESS table as TCRdb keeps it, with only in-frame sequences that have V and J called. A part of the clones is gone; compared with another copy, unresolved V genes explain less than half, and the rest is unexplained. The V and J calls and clone size are taken from that table; D and trimming were inferred from the DNA. The sample records 150,000 to 200,000 clones, roughly four fifths of which are singletons. Roughly 9.6% of the sample comes from the top ten.

These data are taken from a study of blood T cell repertoires in COVID-19 (dated by TCRdb to between 2020 and 2021). For the study in its entirety: Samples from collaborators originated in the United States, Italy and Spain and spanned both the acute and convalescent phases of COVID-19. The material from the prospective study consisted of cDNA or gDNA derived from T cells, B-cell-depleted T cells, or PBMCs. Deeply sampled blood TCRbeta repertoires from subjects exposed to, actively infected with, or recovered from COVID-19 were included in the dataset. The repertoires were made available in a free public database intended to serve as a resource for research on the immune response to SARS-CoV-2. The samples were drawn from two sources: the first 160 participants of the ongoing ImmuneRACE study, and fewer than 1,500 subjects contributed by 6 global collaborators. A de-identified subject ID, COVID-19 status, age in years and sex were almost always included in the sample metadata. Where available, HLA class I and class II types were obtained from metadata supplied by the sample provider rather than from assay-based typing.

Participants in the prospective study were enrolled through a virtual design, were aged about 18 to 90 years, and lived in roughly 26 United States geographic areas. To assign participants to cohorts, the prospective study relied on clinical history that participants themselves reported in a screening survey and a study questionnaire. For ImmuneRACE Cohort 3, a participant was defined as recovered based on two consecutive negative NP/OP PCR tests, clearance by a healthcare professional, or resolution of symptoms. Mobile phlebotomists in the prospective study collected whole blood, serum and a nasopharyngeal or oropharyngeal swab from every participant. Prospective study participants could optionally give additional blood draws and questionnaires over an approximately 2-month period. Blood samples from the prospective study were shipped frozen or at room temperature prior to DNA extraction. General findings and caveats noted by the study authors: The quantity of clinical and demographic metadata differed by source and by participant and was supplied without curation.

CDR1 and CDR2, per the germline V gene, are SNHLY and FYNNEI. Spanning cysteine to phenylalanine, the CDR3 consists of 14 amino acids. Just the 42-base CDR3 DNA is kept, in frame starting at base 1. Ends trimmed: V by 7 bases, J by 0 bases; bases unmatched to a gene: 2. Source material: PBMCs or T cells enriched from blood (not recorded which). The source of this sequence is a man aged 45-60 years who had recovered from COVID-19. The V and J segments used are TRBV2 and TRBJ2-7; 11 central bases correspond to TRBD1. The nucleotide sequence is TGTGCCAGCACGGACAGGGGGCACTCCTACGAGCAGTACTTC. Translated, it gives CASTDRGHSYEQYF.